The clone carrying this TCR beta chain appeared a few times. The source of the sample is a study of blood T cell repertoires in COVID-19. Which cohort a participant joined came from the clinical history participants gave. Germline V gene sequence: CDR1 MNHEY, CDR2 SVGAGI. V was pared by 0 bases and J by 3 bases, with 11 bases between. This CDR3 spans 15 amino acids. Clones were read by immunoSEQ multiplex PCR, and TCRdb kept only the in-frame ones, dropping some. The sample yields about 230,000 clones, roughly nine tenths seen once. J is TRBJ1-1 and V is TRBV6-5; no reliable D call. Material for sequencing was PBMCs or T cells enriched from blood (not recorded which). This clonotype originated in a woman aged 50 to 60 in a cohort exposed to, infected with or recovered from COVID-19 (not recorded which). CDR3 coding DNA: TGTGCCAGCAGTTACTCCGACGGCGGCCACACTGAAGCTTTCTTT. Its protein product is CASSYSDGGHTEAFF.